This T cell receptor beta chain stems from a study of cytomegalovirus exposure and HLA in healthy donors. Notes on the study in general: Relative to equally common others, HLA-associated TCR beta chains showed greater clonal expansion in a later analysis. Rarity held for most TCR sequences, but there were some public TCRs that occurred in many donors.

About this clone: The antigen remains undetermined.

A multiplex PCR was run with 60 Vbeta primers and 13 Jbeta primers. The protocol was immunoSEQ multiplex PCR, while the TCRdb copy is restricted to in-frame clones and leaves out a portion. Seen here are around 65,000 clones, about 72% observed once, and the top ten hold 2.5% to 3.5%. The receptor comes from a girl under 18 in good health and CMV-seropositive. Specimen: PBMCs.

CDR3 nucleotide sequence: TGTGCCAGCTCACCACAGAGCGGGAACAATTCACCCCTCCACTTT. Amino acid sequence: CASSPQSGNNSPLHF. The chain carries TRBV18 and TRBJ1-6; no clear D. Germline V gives CDR1 KGHSH, CDR2 LQKENI. V lost 1 base and J 7 bases, leaving 11 bases between the germline ends. The CDR3 runs 15 residues.